This T cell receptor beta chain was sequenced during a study of beta chain features in type 1 diabetes. For the study at large: Age, gender and cell yields were alike across patients and healthy donors.

Study-wide results and caveats: Compared with healthy donors, patients appeared to share more similar naive, central memory and regulatory TCRB repertoires. TCRB rearrangement may or may not be influenced by HLA type; here this remained unresolved.

Purity exceeding 95% was reached by all sorted populations. The isolated RNA, all of it, was reverse transcribed, so expressed TCRB transcripts were what got sequenced. Assay: immunoSEQ multiplex PCR; the TCRdb copy retains only in-frame clones and omits some. The sample comprises around 340,000 clones, around 19% of which are singletons, and 0.035% to 0.055% rests with the top ten. Note on this clone: Antigen: not known.

The CDR3 is made up of 17 amino acids. Germline V gene lookup returns CDR1 SGHRS and CDR2 YFSETQ. V trimming: 3 bases; J trimming: 2 bases; junction bases outside the gene matches: 8. J is TRBJ1-1 and V is TRBV5-1, with TRBD1 identical over 12 bases. The sequenced sample was naive CD4+ T cells from blood. This clonotype was sampled from a woman aged 18 to 35 in good health. The CDR3 DNA reads TGCGCCAGCAGCTATATAGGGACAGGGGGCCCTAACACTGAAGCTTTCTTT. It is translated as CASSYIGTGGPNTEAFF.